These T cell receptor beta chains were read from a single sample in a study of blood T cells in healthy people across ages. A single record per CDR3 protein comes from TCRdb applying MiXCR to the 5' RACE reads. The sample holds fewer than 950,000 distinct CDR3 sequences; roughly 50% are singletons and the top ten take approximately 41%. Sequenced input: blood. The receptors come from a man older than 75 in good health. Each CDR3 is given with its conserved first and last residue. Each record gives: CDR3 protein, D gene, V gene. The D gene is left open where the match is weak.

CASSTDSGGGELFF . TRBV12-3/TRBV12-4
CSVSKGGTANTEAFF TRBD1 TRBV29-1
CACSQSRPPGAYEQYF . TRBV6-6
CATSRVRRTQSLNEKLFF . TRBV15
CAISTGLAISYNEQFF . TRBV10-3
CAIGGQAISYEQYF TRBD1 TRBV10-3
CASSSDRDYQETQYF TRBD1 TRBV5-4
CASSVGGRPYEQYF . TRBV9
CASSLGSGGHRYAYF TRBD2 TRBV5-6
CASSRDRGQPQHF TRBD1 TRBV7-2
CSARNGEGANTEAFF . TRBV20-1
CASSLDRDRVYSGYTF . TRBV5-1
CASSYSETGHRYAYF . TRBV6-2/TRBV6-3
CASSQPTVGSSYNEQFF . TRBV4-1
CASSYSSIVGIRYTF . TRBV6-2/TRBV6-3
CASSTTSGFSGANVLTF . TRBV19
CSARGKREQFF . TRBV20-1
CSPREGTDTQYF TRBD2 TRBV20-1
CASSLNSGPLRHRYAYF . TRBV7-9
CASSKGQAWETQYF TRBD1 TRBV7-2
CSAIGIGTGYEQYF . TRBV20-1
CASSVGSSSTNEQFF . TRBV9
CASSLGDSGVSNQPQHF TRBD1 TRBV5-1
CASSEAPGYGYTF . TRBV2
CASRAYANYGYTF . TRBV27
CASSRPGGGGLNTEAFF TRBD1 TRBV6-1
CSVHWADTQYF . TRBV29-1
CSVASGQQETQYF . TRBV20-1
CASSLGSATYEQYF . TRBV7-2
CAGSSWTSGRSYEQYF TRBD2 TRBV7-2
CASSIRTGGLSTGELFF TRBD1 TRBV5-1
CASSYRAKNIQYF . TRBV5-6
CASSQTDGDYGYTF . TRBV4-2
CASSWGQGASQPQHF TRBD1 TRBV5-1
CASSRGRGNQPQHF . TRBV7-2
CASSLEVAADTQYF . TRBV5-4
CASPTSGNTGELFF TRBD2 TRBV6-1
CSAVDLRDNARGEQYF . TRBV20-1
CASSVTTTSSYNEQFF . TRBV9
CASTKGKGGYTF . TRBV9
CASSPWGPNSPLHF . TRBV6-2/TRBV6-3
CATGDRGQETQYF TRBD1 TRBV24-1
CASSLRGYSNQPQHF . TRBV7-2
CASSFLASGSHRYAYF TRBD2 TRBV5-1
CAISGGLGTEAFF . TRBV10-3